This TCR beta chain was retrieved from a study of molecular identifiers for immune sequencing clone quantification. After removal of 4 bases from V and 0 bases from J, the junction contained 3 bases not matched to a gene. The CDR3 length is 16 residues. Germline V gene data show CDR1 as SEHNR and CDR2 as FQNEAQ (reference sequence). Sorted cells numbering about 20,000 to 1,100,000, with 10%, 30% or 50% RNA, yielded the naive CD8 libraries. Sorting defined naive CD8 T cells as CD8+CD4-CCR7+CD45RA+. There are many counts of this clonotype. With listed TCR primers and previously described methods, bulk TCR libraries were prepared. A single record per CDR3 protein comes from TCRdb applying MiXCR to the PCR reads. This sample has more than 450,000 distinct CDR3 sequences, with around 25% found just once.

The clonotype originates from a human donor in good health. Some libraries in this study had Jurkat cell RNA spiked in. The V gene is TRBV7-9, the J gene TRBJ1-1; TRBD1 aligns across 12 bases. Sequencing was carried out using naive CD8+ T cells from blood, with Jurkat cell RNA spiked in. Specified subset: FACS-sorted CD8+CD4-CCR7+CD45RA+ naive T cells. The CDR3 coding sequence is TGTGCCAGCAGCTCCGGGACAGGGGGCCTGAACACTGAAGCTTTCTTT. Amino acid sequence: CASSSGTGGLNTEAFF.